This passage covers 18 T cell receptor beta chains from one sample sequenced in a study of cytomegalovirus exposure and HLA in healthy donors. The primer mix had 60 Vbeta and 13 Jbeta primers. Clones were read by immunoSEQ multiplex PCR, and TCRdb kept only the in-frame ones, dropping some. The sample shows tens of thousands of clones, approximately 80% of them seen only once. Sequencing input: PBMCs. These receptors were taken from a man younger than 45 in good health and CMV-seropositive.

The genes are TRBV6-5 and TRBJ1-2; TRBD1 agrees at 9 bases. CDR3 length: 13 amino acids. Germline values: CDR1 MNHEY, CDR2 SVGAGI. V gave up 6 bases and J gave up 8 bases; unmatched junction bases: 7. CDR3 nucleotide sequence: TGTGCCAGCAGGCCGGGACAGGGTCGGGGCTACACCTTC. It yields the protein CASRPGQGRGYTF.

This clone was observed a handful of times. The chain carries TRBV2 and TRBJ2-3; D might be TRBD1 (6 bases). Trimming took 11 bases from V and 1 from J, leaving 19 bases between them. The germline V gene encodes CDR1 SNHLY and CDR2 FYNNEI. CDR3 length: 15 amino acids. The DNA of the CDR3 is TGTGCCGCTTTGGGGGCCAACCCCCGCACAGATACGCAGTATTTT. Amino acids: CAALGANPRTDTQYF.

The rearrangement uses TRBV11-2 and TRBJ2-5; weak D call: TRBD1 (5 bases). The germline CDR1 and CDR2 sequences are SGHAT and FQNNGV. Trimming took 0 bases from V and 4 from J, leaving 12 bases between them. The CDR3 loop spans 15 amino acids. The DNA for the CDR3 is TGTGCCAGCAGCTTAGATGCAGGGCGGACAGAGACCCAGTACTTC. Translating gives CASSLDAGRTETQYF. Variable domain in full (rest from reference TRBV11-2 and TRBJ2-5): EAGVAQSPRYKIIEKRQSVAFWCNPISGHATLYWYQQILGQGPKLLIQFQNNGVVDDSQLPKDRFSAERLKGVDSTLKIQPAKLEDSAVYLCASSLDAGRTETQYFGPGTRLLVL.

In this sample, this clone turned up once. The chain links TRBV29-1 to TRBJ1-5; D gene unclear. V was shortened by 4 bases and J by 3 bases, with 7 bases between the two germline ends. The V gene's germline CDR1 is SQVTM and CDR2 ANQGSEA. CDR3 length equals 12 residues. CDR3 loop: CSVGSPNQPQHF. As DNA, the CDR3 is TGCAGCGTTGGCAGTCCCAATCAGCCCCAGCATTTT.

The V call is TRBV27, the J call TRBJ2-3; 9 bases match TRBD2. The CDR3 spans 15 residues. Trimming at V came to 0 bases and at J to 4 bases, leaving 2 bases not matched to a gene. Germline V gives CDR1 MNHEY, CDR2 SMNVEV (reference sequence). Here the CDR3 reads CASSLSASGADTQYF. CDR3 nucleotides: TGTGCCAGCAGTTTATCGGCTAGCGGGGCAGATACGCAGTATTTT.

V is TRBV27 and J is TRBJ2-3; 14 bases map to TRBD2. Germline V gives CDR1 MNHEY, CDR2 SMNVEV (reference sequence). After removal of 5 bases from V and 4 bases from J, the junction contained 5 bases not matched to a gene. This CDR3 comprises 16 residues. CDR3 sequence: CASSTGLAGGPDTQYF. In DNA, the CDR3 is TGTGCCAGCAGTACCGGACTAGCGGGAGGTCCAGATACGCAGTATTTT.

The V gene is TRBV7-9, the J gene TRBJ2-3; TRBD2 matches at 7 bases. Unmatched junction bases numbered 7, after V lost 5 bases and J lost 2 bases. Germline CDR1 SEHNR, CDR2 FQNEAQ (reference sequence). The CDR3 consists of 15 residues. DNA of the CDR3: TGTGCCAGCAGCCCAGCGGGGATCGCCACAGATACGCAGTATTTT. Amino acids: CASSPAGIATDTQYF.

CDR3 region: CASSLGSGRLSYEQYF. As DNA, the CDR3 is TGTGCCAGCAGCTTAGGTAGCGGGAGGCTCTCCTACGAGCAGTACTTC. V and J are TRBV7-6 and TRBJ2-5; TRBD2 matches 10 bases. The better agreement between TRBJ2-7 and the DNA end casts doubt on the J call. The CDR3 has 16 residues. Looked up from germline, CDR1 is SGHVS and CDR2 is FNYEAQ.

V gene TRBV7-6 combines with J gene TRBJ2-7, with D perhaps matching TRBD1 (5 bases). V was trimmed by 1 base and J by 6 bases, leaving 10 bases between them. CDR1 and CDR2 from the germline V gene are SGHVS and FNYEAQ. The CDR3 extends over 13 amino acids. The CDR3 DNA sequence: TGTGCCAGCAGCTTAGGGGGCACGGGCGAGCAGTACTTC. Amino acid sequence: CASSLGGTGEQYF. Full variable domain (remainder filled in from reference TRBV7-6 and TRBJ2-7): GAGVSQSPRYKVTKRGQDVALRCDPISGHVSLYWYRQALGQGPEFLTYFNYEAQQDKSGLPNDRFSAERPEGSISTLTIQRTEQRDSAMYRCASSLGGTGEQYFGPGTRLTVT.

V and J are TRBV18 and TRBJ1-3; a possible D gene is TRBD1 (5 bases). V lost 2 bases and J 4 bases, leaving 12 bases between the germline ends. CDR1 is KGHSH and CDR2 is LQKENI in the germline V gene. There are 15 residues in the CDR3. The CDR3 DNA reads TGTGCCAGCTCACCAGAGGGACTGTCGGGAAACACCATATATTTT. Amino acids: CASSPEGLSGNTIYF.

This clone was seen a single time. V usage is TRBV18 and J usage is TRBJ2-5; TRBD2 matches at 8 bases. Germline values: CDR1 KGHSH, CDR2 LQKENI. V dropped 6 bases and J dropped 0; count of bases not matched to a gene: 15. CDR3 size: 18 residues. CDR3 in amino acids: CASSLPPAGVANQETQYF. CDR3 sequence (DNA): TGTGCCAGCTCCCTACCCCCAGCGGGAGTGGCCAACCAAGAGACCCAGTACTTC. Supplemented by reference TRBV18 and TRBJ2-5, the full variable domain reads NAGVMQNPRHLVRRRGQEARLRCSPMKGHSHVYWYRQLPEEGLKFMVYLQKENIIDESGMPKERFSAEFPKEGPSILRIQQVVRGDSAAYFCASSLPPAGVANQETQYFGPGTRLLVL.

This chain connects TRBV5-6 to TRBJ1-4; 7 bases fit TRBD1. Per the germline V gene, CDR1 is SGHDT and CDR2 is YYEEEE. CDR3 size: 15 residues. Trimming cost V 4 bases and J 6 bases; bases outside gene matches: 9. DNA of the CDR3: TGTGCCAGCAGCCTGGGGGACAGTCGTTATGAAAAACTGTTTTTT. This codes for CASSLGDSRYEKLFF. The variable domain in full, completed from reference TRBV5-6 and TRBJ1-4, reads DAGVTQSPTHLIKTRGQQVTLRCSPKSGHDTVSWYQQALGQGPQFIFQYYEEEERQRGNFPDRFSGHQFPNYSSELNVNALLLGDSALYLCASSLGDSRYEKLFFGSGTQLSVL.

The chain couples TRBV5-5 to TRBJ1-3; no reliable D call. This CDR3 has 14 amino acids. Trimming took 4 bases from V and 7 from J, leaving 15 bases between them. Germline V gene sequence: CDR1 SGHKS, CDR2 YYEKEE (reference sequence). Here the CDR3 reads CASSVTRKVNTIYF. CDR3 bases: TGTGCCAGCAGCGTGACACGGAAGGTGAACACCATATATTTT. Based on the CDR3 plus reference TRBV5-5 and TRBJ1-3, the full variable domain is DAGVTQSPTHLIKTRGQQVTLRCSPISGHKSVSWYQQVLGQGPQFIFQYYEKEERGRGNFPDRFSARQFPNYSSELNVNALLLGDSALYLCASSVTRKVNTIYFGEGSWLTVV.

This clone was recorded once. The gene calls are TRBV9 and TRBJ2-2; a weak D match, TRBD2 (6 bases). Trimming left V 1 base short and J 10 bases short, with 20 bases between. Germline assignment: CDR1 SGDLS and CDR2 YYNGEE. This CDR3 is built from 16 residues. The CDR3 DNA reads TGTGCCAGCAGCGTAACGGTCGGAGGGGCAGTGGTGGAGCTGTTTTTT. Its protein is CASSVTVGGAVVELFF. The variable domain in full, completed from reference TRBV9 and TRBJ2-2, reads DSGVTQTPKHLITATGQRVTLRCSPRSGDLSVYWYQQSLDQGLQFLIQYYNGEERAKGNILERFSAQQFPDLHSELNLSSLELGDSALYFCASSVTVGGAVVELFFGEGSRLTVL.

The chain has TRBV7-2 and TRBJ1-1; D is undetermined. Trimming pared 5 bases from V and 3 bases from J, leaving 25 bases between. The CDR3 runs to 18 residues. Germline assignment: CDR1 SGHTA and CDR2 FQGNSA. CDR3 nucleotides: TGTGCCAGCAGCGACATAGCCCCGGGATACCCTTTCGACACTGAAGCTTTCTTT. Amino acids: CASSDIAPGYPFDTEAFF.

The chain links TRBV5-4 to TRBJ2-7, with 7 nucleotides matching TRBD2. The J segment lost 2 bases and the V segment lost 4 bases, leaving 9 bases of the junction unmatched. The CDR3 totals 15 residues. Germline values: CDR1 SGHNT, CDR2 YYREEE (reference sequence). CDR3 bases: TGTGCCAGCAGCCAGTGGCGGGAGACCCCCTACGAGCAGTACTTC. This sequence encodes CASSQWRETPYEQYF.

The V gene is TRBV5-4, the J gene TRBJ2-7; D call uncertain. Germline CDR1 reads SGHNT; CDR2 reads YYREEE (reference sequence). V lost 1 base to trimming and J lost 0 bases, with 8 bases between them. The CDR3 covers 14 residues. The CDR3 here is CASSLLGYSYEQYF. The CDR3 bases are TGTGCCAGCAGCTTGCTAGGTTACTCCTACGAGCAGTACTTC.

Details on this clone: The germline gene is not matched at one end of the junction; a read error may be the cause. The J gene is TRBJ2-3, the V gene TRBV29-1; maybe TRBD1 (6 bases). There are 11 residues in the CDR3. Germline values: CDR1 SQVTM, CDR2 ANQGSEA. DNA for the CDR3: TGTGGGGGCAGAAGCACAGATACGCAGTATTTT. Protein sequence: CGGRSTDTQYF.